The present T cell receptor (beta chain) was sequenced within a study of early T cells in non-severe SARS-CoV-2 infection. This clonotype appeared a few times. TCRdb fed the 5' RACE reads into MiXCR, producing one record per CDR3 protein. The sample records about 80,000 distinct CDR3 sequences, 13% to 15% being singletons. V was shortened by 5 bases and J by 1 base, with 12 bases between the two germline ends. The CDR3 totals 13 residues. Germline V gene sequence: CDR1 DFQATT, CDR2 SNEGSKA (reference sequence). The specimen was whole blood. This sequence originates from an adult who was a healthcare worker with PCR-confirmed SARS-CoV-2 infection or an uninfected control (not recorded which). This chain joins TRBV20-1 and TRBJ2-7; D not certain. The CDR3 here is CSAGSTRSYEQYF. Written as DNA, the CDR3 is TGCAGTGCTGGCTCTACCCGATCCTACGAGCAGTACTTC.